These T cell receptor beta chains were read from a single sample in a study of T cells in Graves' hyperthyroidism and ophthalmopathy. TCRdb ran MiXCR on the multiplex PCR reads and lists one entry per CDR3 protein. The sample contains about 520,000 distinct CDR3 sequences, around a quarter of which appear only once. Source material: blood. The receptors derive from a woman aged 30 to 39 with Graves' ophthalmopathy. Each CDR3 is given with its conserved first and last residue. The D gene is left open where the match is weak. Size is omitted from some rows. Given values are once, few, many or a class for expanded clones.

v_call: TRBV6-1
j_call: TRBJ1-5
cdr3_length: 13
clone_size: .
d_call: .
cdr3_nt: TGTGCCACCACAGGGCTCAGCAATCAGCCCCAGCATTTT
cdr3_aa: CATTGLSNQPQHF

v_call: TRBV20-1
j_call: TRBJ2-2
cdr3_length: 14
clone_size: .
d_call: .
cdr3_nt: TGCAGTGCTCCCCCGGGAAAAAACACCGGGGAGCTGTTTTTT
cdr3_aa: CSAPPGKNTGELFF

v_call: TRBV25-1
j_call: TRBJ1-2
cdr3_length: 13
clone_size: many
d_call: TRBD1
cdr3_nt: TGTGCCAGCAGTGAATGGACAGGGGGGGGCTACACCTTC
cdr3_aa: CASSEWTGGGYTF

v_call: TRBV30
j_call: TRBJ1-1
cdr3_length: 13
clone_size: few
d_call: .
cdr3_nt: TGTGCCTGGAGGCGACAGGAGAACACTGAAGCTTTCTTT
cdr3_aa: CAWRRQENTEAFF

v_call: TRBV2
j_call: TRBJ2-5
cdr3_length: 14
clone_size: many
d_call: TRBD1
cdr3_nt: TGTGCCAGCAACCCGGGACAGGGAAGGGAGACCCAGTACTTC
cdr3_aa: CASNPGQGRETQYF

v_call: TRBV9
j_call: TRBJ2-7
cdr3_length: 15
clone_size: few
d_call: .
cdr3_nt: TGTGCCAGCAGCGTGGGGGGCACTGGGTCCTACGAGCAGTACTTC
cdr3_aa: CASSVGGTGSYEQYF

v_call: TRBV6-5
j_call: TRBJ2-5
cdr3_length: 15
clone_size: many
d_call: .
cdr3_nt: TGTGCCAGCAGAACACTAGGGACGGATCAAGAGACCCAGTACTTC
cdr3_aa: CASRTLGTDQETQYF

v_call: TRBV4-1
j_call: TRBJ2-7
cdr3_length: 14
clone_size: .
d_call: .
cdr3_nt: TGCGCCAGCAGCCGGTTACAGAGCTCCTACGAGCAGTACTTC
cdr3_aa: CASSRLQSSYEQYF

v_call: TRBV30
j_call: TRBJ1-5
cdr3_length: 11
clone_size: many
d_call: .
cdr3_nt: TGTGCCTGGAGTGGCCAGGGCATCCAGCATTTT
cdr3_aa: CAWSGQGIQHF

v_call: TRBV29-1
j_call: TRBJ2-7
cdr3_length: 14
clone_size: .
d_call: .
cdr3_nt: TGCAGCGTTGAAGACCCCAGGTCGCCCTACGAGCAGTACTTC
cdr3_aa: CSVEDPRSPYEQYF

v_call: TRBV12-3/TRBV12-4
j_call: TRBJ1-5
cdr3_length: 15
clone_size: many
d_call: .
cdr3_nt: TGTGCCAGCAGTTGGGATGGTTGGGGCGATCAGCCCCAGCATTTT
cdr3_aa: CASSWDGWGDQPQHF

v_call: TRBV27
j_call: TRBJ1-1
cdr3_length: 14
clone_size: many
d_call: TRBD1
cdr3_nt: TGTGCCAGCAGTCCAAGACAGGGTTGGACTGAAGCTTTCTTT
cdr3_aa: CASSPRQGWTEAFF

v_call: TRBV30
j_call: TRBJ1-2
cdr3_length: 15
clone_size: many
d_call: TRBD1
cdr3_nt: TGTGCCTGGAGTTCACCCCGGACAGGGGGGTATGGCTACACCTTC
cdr3_aa: CAWSSPRTGGYGYTF

v_call: TRBV29-1
j_call: TRBJ1-1
cdr3_length: 17
clone_size: .
d_call: TRBD1
cdr3_nt: TGCAGCGTTGAAGCGGTCGACAGGGGGCCCGGGGGCACTGAAGCTTTCTTT
cdr3_aa: CSVEAVDRGPGGTEAFF

v_call: TRBV27
j_call: TRBJ2-7
cdr3_length: 11
clone_size: many
d_call: .
cdr3_nt: TGTGCCAGCAGCTCGGGGTTCGAGCAGTACTTC
cdr3_aa: CASSSGFEQYF

v_call: TRBV6-1
j_call: TRBJ1-3
cdr3_length: 16
clone_size: .
d_call: .
cdr3_nt: TGTGCCAGCAGTGCATGGACCGGGAGCTCGAGAAACACCATATATTTT
cdr3_aa: CASSAWTGSSRNTIYF

v_call: TRBV19
j_call: TRBJ2-7
cdr3_length: 13
clone_size: once
d_call: .
cdr3_nt: TGTGCCAGTGCAGGGGGGAACTCCTACGAGCAGTATTTC
cdr3_aa: CASAGGNSYEQYF

v_call: TRBV28
j_call: TRBJ2-4
cdr3_length: 12
clone_size: .
d_call: .
cdr3_nt: TGTGCCAGCAGGGGTCGGGTGGACATTCAGTACTTC
cdr3_aa: CASRGRVDIQYF

v_call: TRBV5-6
j_call: TRBJ1-2
cdr3_length: 11
clone_size: many
d_call: .
cdr3_nt: TGTGCCAGCAGCGCACGCTATGGCTACACCTTC
cdr3_aa: CASSARYGYTF